Below are 13 T cell receptor beta chains sequenced from a single sample in a study of identical twins. MiXCR, run by TCRdb on the 5' RACE reads, gives a single entry per CDR3 protein. The sample has some 500,000 distinct CDR3 sequences, roughly an eighth seen once. The same data also went into a second study, on yellow fever vaccine responses in identical twins.

The sample consisted of CD4+ T cells sorted from blood. The receptors shown here come from a woman under 30 in good health.

This clonotype has only one observation. This chain connects TRBV6-2 or TRBV6-3 to TRBJ2-5; D possibly matches TRBD1 or TRBD2 (5 bases each). CDR1 is MNHEY, CDR2 SVGEGT, per germline. Trimming removed 7 bases from V and 2 bases from J, with 11 bases in between. This CDR3 comprises 13 residues. As DNA, the CDR3 is TGTGCCAGCACGAGGGGTCTACAAGAGACCCAGTACTTC. Translating it yields CASTRGLQETQYF.

The chain joins TRBV6-2 or TRBV6-3 to TRBJ1-6; possibly TRBD1 for D (6 bases). This CDR3 is 15 amino acids long. V gave up 2 bases and J gave up 7 bases, with 12 bases separating them. CDR1 and CDR2 (germline): MNHEY, SVGEGT. The CDR3 nucleotides are TGTGCCAGCAGTTACCCTGGACAGCCCAATTCACCCCTCCACTTT. Encoded protein: CASSYPGQPNSPLHF.

The chain carries TRBV4-3 and TRBJ1-2; TRBD1 matches 11 bases. This CDR3 spans 15 amino acids. The V segment lost 4 bases and the J segment 3 bases; nucleotides outside the gene matches: 4. Germline lookup yields CDR1 LGHNA and CDR2 YSLEER. The CDR3 protein is CASSLGTGGDYGYTF. The CDR3 nucleotides are TGCGCCAGCAGCCTTGGGACAGGGGGAGACTATGGCTACACCTTC.

In its sample, this clonotype was seen a few times. V gene TRBV20-1 combines with J gene TRBJ2-1, with 7 bases fitting TRBD2. Unmatched junction bases numbered 7, after V lost 8 bases and J lost 3 bases. Germline V gives CDR1 DFQATT, CDR2 SNEGSKA (reference sequence). The length of the CDR3 is 13 residues. CDR3 sequence (DNA): TGCAGTCCGCGAACTAGCGTCTACAATGAGCAGTTCTTC. Translating it yields CSPRTSVYNEQFF.

The chain joins TRBV7-2 to TRBJ2-7, with D unclear. The CDR3 spans 15 residues. Trimming left V 2 bases short and J 0 bases short, with 11 bases between. Germline loops: CDR1 SGHTA, CDR2 FQGNSA. CDR3 sequence: CASSLMPPSSYEQYF. The CDR3 nucleotides read TGTGCCAGCAGCTTAATGCCGCCCAGCTCCTACGAGCAGTACTTC.

This clonotype was recorded a few times. The rearrangement links TRBV5-1 to TRBJ2-1; 8 bases line up with TRBD2. In germline, CDR1 is SGHRS, CDR2 YFSETQ. This CDR3 is 16 amino acids long. J lost 2 bases, V lost 4 bases, and 8 bases had no gene match. CDR3 in amino acids: CASSPEPGGPYNEQFF. Written as DNA, the CDR3 is TGCGCCAGCAGCCCGGAGCCGGGGGGGCCCTACAATGAGCAGTTCTTC.

The chain couples TRBV6-5 to TRBJ1-1; a weak D match, TRBD1 (5 bases). V was clipped by 1 base and J by 7 bases, with 22 bases between them. The V gene's germline CDR1 is MNHEY and CDR2 SVGAGI. This CDR3 is built from 17 residues. The CDR3 nucleotides are TGTGCCAGCAGTTACTTGAAGGACCGGGACGGGTGGGGTGAAGCTTTCTTT. This encodes CASSYLKDRDGWGEAFF.

This clonotype was found many times. The chain recombines TRBV7-2 with TRBJ2-1, with TRBD2 as a possible D gene (6 bases). V was trimmed by 4 bases and J by 0 bases, leaving 10 bases between them. The CDR3 totals 15 residues. Germline assignment: CDR1 SGHTA and CDR2 FQGNSA. The CDR3 DNA reads TGTGCCAGCAGCTGGGCGGGGAGCTCCTACAATGAGCAGTTCTTC. Translating it yields CASSWAGSSYNEQFF.

The chain uses TRBV12-3 or TRBV12-4 and TRBJ2-3; D possibly corresponds to TRBD2 (6 bases). This CDR3 is built from 14 residues. The germline V and J ends were trimmed by 6 bases and 5 bases, with 15 bases remaining between them. The CDR3 sequence: CASSKGLRGDTQYF. The CDR3 coding sequence is TGTGCCAGCAGCAAGGGACTTCGGGGAGATACGCAGTATTTT.

The genes are TRBV20-1 and TRBJ2-7; a possible D gene is TRBD2 (5 bases). Deletions cut 4 bases from V and 4 bases from J, with 17 bases between. In germline, CDR1 is DFQATT, CDR2 SNEGSKA (reference sequence). This CDR3 has 14 residues. This CDR3 reads CSAIAGSTAYEQYF. The DNA of the CDR3 is TGCAGTGCTATCGCGGGCTCGACGGCATACGAGCAGTACTTC.

This clonotype was recorded a few times. V gene TRBV9 combines with J gene TRBJ1-1; 10 bases align to TRBD1. The CDR3 is made up of 15 amino acids. V lost 3 bases to trimming and J lost 5 bases; unmatched junction nucleotides: 7. Germline CDR1 and CDR2: SGDLS and YYNGEE. CDR3 in DNA: TGTGCCAGCAGCGCCAATCCGGGACAGGGGACTGAAGCTTTCTTT. Translated: CASSANPGQGTEAFF. The full variable domain, its missing parts supplied by reference TRBV9 and TRBJ1-1, is DSGVTQTPKHLITATGQRVTLRCSPRSGDLSVYWYQQSLDQGLQFLIQYYNGEERAKGNILERFSAQQFPDLHSELNLSSLELGDSALYFCASSANPGQGTEAFFGQGTRLTVV.

This clonotype appeared a few times. The genes are TRBV7-9 and TRBJ2-1; D may be TRBD1 (7 bases). V was cut by 5 bases and J by 8 bases, with 19 bases left in between. This CDR3 has 15 residues. Per the germline V gene, CDR1 is SEHNR and CDR2 is FQNEAQ (reference sequence). The CDR3 DNA is TGTGCCAGCAGCGCTACCGGAGGCAGGGGGGATGAGCAGTTCTTC. Translating it yields CASSATGGRGDEQFF.

V is TRBV20-1 and J is TRBJ2-7, with TRBD1 matching 10 bases. Unmatched junction bases numbered 18, after V lost 5 bases and J lost 2 bases. This CDR3 region has 18 residues. CDR1 is DFQATT, CDR2 SNEGSKA, per germline (reference sequence). This CDR3 reads CSALQRNPGTGETYEQYF. DNA of the CDR3: TGCAGTGCTTTACAAAGGAACCCCGGGACAGGGGAAACCTACGAGCAGTACTTC.